This TCR beta chain is from a study of T cell responses to AZD1222 COVID-19 vaccine. Study-wide points: Clonal diversity may have been underestimated in mostly white British donors. The span of vaccine-associated CD4 TCRs extended across spike, with dominance at 160-218 and 743-854. Sampling captured repertoires only after the peak T cell response.

Libraries were prepared by immunoSEQ multiplex PCR; TCRdb keeps only in-frame clonotypes and omits some of them. Of approximately 300,000 clones in the sample, about 94% were seen once. Losses at the gene ends were 8 bases for V and 4 bases for J; bases not matched to a gene: 6. This CDR3 is 15 amino acids long. The germline V gene has CDR1 MDHEN and CDR2 SYDVKM. As regards this clone: What it binds is not known.

Both about-4-week and about-12-week second-dose recipients were combined. The receptor comes from an adult who received the AZD1222 COVID-19 vaccine. The sample in question was peripheral blood, obtained 28 days after the second AZD1222 dose. The chain recombines TRBV28 with TRBJ1-5; 12 positions match TRBD1. Here the CDR3 reads CASGTGGEKNQPQHF. The CDR3 bases are TGTGCCAGCGGGACAGGGGGCGAGAAGAATCAGCCCCAGCATTTT.